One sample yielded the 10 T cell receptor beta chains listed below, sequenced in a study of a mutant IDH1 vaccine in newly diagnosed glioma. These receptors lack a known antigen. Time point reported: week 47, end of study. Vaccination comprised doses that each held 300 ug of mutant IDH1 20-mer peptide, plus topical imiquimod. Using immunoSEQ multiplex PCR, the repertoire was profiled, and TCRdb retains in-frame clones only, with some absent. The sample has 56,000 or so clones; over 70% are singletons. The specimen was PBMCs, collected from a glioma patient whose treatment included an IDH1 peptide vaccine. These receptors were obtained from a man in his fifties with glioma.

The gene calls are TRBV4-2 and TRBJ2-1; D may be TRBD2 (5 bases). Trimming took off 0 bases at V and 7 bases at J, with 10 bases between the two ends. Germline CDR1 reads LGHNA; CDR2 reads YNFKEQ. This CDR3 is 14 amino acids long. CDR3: CASSQDGPGNEQFF. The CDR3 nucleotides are TGTGCCAGCAGCCAAGATGGGCCGGGGAATGAGCAGTTCTTC.

CDR3 sequence reads: CASSLTSGEGEQYF. The CDR3 DNA sequence: TGTGCCAGTAGTCTCACATCTGGGGAGGGCGAGCAGTACTTC. The J gene is TRBJ2-7, the V gene TRBV19; TRBD2 agrees at 7 bases. The CDR3 extends over 14 amino acids. Germline CDR1 and CDR2: LNHDA and SQIVND (reference sequence). V trimming: 5 bases; J trimming: 6 bases; junction bases outside the gene matches: 10.

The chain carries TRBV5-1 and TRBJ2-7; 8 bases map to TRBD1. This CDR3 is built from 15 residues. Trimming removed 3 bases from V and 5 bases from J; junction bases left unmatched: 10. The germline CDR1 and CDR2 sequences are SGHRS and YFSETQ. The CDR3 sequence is CASSSPRAGGNEQYF. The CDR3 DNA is TGCGCCAGCAGCTCACCCCGGGCAGGGGGCAACGAGCAGTACTTC.

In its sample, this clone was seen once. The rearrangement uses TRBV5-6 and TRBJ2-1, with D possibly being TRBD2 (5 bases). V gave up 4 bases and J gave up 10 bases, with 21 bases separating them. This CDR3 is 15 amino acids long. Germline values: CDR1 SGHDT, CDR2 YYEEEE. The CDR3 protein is CASSTGILISREQFF. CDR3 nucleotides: TGTGCCAGCAGCACCGGGATCCTCATATCCAGGGAGCAGTTCTTC.

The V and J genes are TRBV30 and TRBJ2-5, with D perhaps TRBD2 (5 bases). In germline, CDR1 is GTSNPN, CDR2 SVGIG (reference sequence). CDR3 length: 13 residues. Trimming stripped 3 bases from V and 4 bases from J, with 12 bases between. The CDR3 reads CAWSSSLGETQYF. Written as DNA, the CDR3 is TGTGCCTGGAGCTCTAGCTTGGGAGAGACCCAGTACTTC.

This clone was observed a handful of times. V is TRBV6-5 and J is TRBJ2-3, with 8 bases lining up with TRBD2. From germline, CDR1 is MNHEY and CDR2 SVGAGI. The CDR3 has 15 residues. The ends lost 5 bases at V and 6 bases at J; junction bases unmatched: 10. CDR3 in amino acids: CASSKSERGMDTQYF. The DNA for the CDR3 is TGTGCCAGCAGTAAGTCTGAGCGGGGGATGGATACGCAGTATTTT.

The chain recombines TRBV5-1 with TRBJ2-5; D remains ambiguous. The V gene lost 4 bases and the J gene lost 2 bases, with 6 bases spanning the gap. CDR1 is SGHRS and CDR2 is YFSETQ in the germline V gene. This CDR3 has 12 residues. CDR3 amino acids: CASSAVQETQYF. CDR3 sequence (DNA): TGCGCCAGCAGCGCGGTGCAAGAGACCCAGTACTTC.

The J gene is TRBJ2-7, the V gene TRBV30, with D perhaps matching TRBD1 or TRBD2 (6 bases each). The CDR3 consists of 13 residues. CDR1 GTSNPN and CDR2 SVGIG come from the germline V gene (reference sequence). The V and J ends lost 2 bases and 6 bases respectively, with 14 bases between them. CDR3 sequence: CAWSRGGLGEQYF. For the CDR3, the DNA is TGTGCCTGGAGTAGAGGGGGGTTGGGCGAGCAGTACTTC. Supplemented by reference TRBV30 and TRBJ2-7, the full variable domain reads SQTIHQWPATLVQPVGSPLSLECTVEGTSNPNLYWYRQAAGRGLQLLFYSVGIGQISSEVPQNLSASRPQDRQFILSSKKLLLSDSGFYLCAWSRGGLGEQYFGPGTRLTVT.

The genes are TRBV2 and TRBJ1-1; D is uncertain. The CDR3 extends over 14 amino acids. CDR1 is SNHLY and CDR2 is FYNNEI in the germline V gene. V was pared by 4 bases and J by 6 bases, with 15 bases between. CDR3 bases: TGTGCCAGCAGTGGGCAGGCGCTGAGGGCTGAAGCTTTCTTT. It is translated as CASSGQALRAEAFF.

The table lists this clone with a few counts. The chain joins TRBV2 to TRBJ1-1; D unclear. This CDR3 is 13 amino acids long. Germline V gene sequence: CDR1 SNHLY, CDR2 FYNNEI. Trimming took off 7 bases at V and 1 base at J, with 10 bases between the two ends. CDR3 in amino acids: CASIWRSNTEAFF. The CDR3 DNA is TGTGCCAGCATTTGGCGGTCGAACACTGAAGCTTTCTTT.